A single TCR beta chain is shown here with its context. Its specificity is not known. This CDR3 is built from 15 residues. V shed 4 bases and J shed 0 bases, with 10 bases lying between them. CDR1 is ENHRY, CDR2 SYGVKD, per germline. The sample comes from a study of lymphopenia after photon versus proton radiotherapy. Findings of the study overall: Under photons, naive T cells and diversity fell while effector/memory populations rose. Only patients who died were analyzed for survival; proton advantage is unproven.

Clones were sequenced by immunoSEQ multiplex PCR, and TCRdb holds only the in-frame ones, with some missing. The table has about 14,000 clones, 70% to 85% seen once. The gene calls are TRBV10-3 and TRBJ1-3; D is uncertain. The sequenced sample was peripheral blood, obtained from a patient treated with photon-based radiotherapy. The clonotype originates from a man over 45 with gastric cancer. The CDR3 protein is CAISVGLFSGNTIYF. CDR3 nucleotide sequence: TGTGCCATCAGTGTTGGGTTATTCTCTGGAAACACCATATATTTT.